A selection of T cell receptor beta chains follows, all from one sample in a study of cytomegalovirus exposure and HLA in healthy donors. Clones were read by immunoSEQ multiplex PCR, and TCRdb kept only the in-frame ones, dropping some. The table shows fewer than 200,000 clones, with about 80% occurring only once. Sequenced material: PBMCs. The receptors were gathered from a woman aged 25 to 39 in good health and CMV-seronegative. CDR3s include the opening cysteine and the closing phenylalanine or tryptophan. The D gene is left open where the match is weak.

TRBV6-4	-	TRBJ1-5	TGTGCCAGCAGTGTAACGGAGAATCAGCCCCAGCATTTT	CASSVTENQPQHF
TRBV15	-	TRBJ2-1	TGTGCCACCAGCAGAGAAGACCTAGGCTCCTACAATGAGCAGTTCTTC	CATSREDLGSYNEQFF
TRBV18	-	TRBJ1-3	TGTGCCAGCTCACCACAAGACACGAGCTCTGGAAACACCATATATTTT	CASSPQDTSSGNTIYF
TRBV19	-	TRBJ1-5	TGTGCCAGTAGTATGGTATCGGGAGGCCGTCAGCCCCAGCATTTT	CASSMVSGGRQPQHF
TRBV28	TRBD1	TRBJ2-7	TGTGCCAGCAGTGCCCAAGACAGGGACCTACGGTGGCAGTACTTC	CASSAQDRDLRWQYF
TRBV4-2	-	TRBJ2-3	TGTGCCAGCAGCCAAGATGCGAGGGGGTGGGCAGATACGCAGTATTTT	CASSQDARGWADTQYF
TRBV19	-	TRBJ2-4	TGTGCCAGTAGTATTCCCAGGGGTGAAAACATTCAGTACTTC	CASSIPRGENIQYF
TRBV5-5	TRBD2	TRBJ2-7	TGTGCCAGCAGCCGCGGACTAGCGGGGGGTCACGCCTACGAGCAGTACTTC	CASSRGLAGGHAYEQYF
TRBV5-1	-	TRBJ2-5	TGCGCCAGCAGCTTGCCGTCCTCCCAAGAGACCCAGTACTTC	CASSLPSSQETQYF
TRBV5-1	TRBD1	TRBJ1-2	TGCGCCAGCAGCCCACAGGGGGCAGGCTATGGCTACACCTTC	CASSPQGAGYGYTF